The next 19 T cell receptor beta chains were all read from a single sample in a study of beta chain features in type 1 diabetes. Study-wide points: For Type 1 diabetes patients, all four CD4+ subsets carried TCRB CDR3s that were moderately but significantly shorter.

Expressed TCRB transcripts were sequenced after all isolated RNA was converted to cDNA. TCRdb's copy holds only in-frame clones and misses some; the assay was immunoSEQ multiplex PCR. This table holds over 600,000 clones, about an eighth found once. These receptors' targets are unknown. The sequencing sample was made of naive CD4+ T cells from blood. The receptors were gathered from a young man with type 1 diabetes.

This clone turned up a few times. V and J are TRBV5-1 and TRBJ2-2, with D tentatively TRBD1 (5 bases). CDR1 SGHRS and CDR2 YFSETQ come from the germline V gene. Trimming pared 3 bases from V and 1 base from J, leaving 10 bases between. The CDR3 length is 15 residues. The CDR3 coding sequence is TGCGCCAGCAGCTCATTTCAGGGGAACACCGGGGAGCTGTTTTTT. It is translated as CASSSFQGNTGELFF.

This chain connects TRBV30 to TRBJ1-3, with D possibly being TRBD1 (5 bases). V shed 8 bases and J shed 1 base, with 12 bases lying between them. The CDR3 consists of 13 residues. Germline CDR1 and CDR2: GTSNPN and SVGIG (reference sequence). The DNA for the CDR3 is TGTGCCAAAAAGGGGAGGTCTGGAAACACCATATATTTT. It translates to CAKKGRSGNTIYF.

The chain couples TRBV2 to TRBJ2-5, with 7 bases that match TRBD1. CDR1 and CDR2 (germline): SNHLY, FYNNEI. The CDR3 length is 12 residues. The junction had 2 bases not matched to a gene; V was cut back by 8 bases and J by 2 bases. In nucleotides, the CDR3 is TGTGCCAGCTTGGGACAGCAAGAGACCCAGTACTTC. Translation gives CASLGQQETQYF.

This clone was found a few times. The chain joins TRBV7-2 to TRBJ1-2; 12 bases match TRBD1. This CDR3 spans 16 amino acids. The V segment lost 3 bases and the J segment 2 bases; nucleotides outside the gene matches: 4. Per the germline V gene, CDR1 is SGHTA and CDR2 is FQGNSA. The CDR3 spells CASSLGQGAQNYGYTF. CDR3 nucleotide sequence: TGTGCCAGCAGCTTGGGACAGGGGGCGCAGAACTATGGCTACACCTTC.

Concerning this clone itself: A junction end diverges from the germline sequence, so it may reflect a read error. The rearrangement links TRBV7-7 to TRBJ2-1; TRBD2 agrees at 9 bases. Germline V gives CDR1 SSHAT, CDR2 FNYEAQ (reference sequence). The CDR3 is 15 residues long. CDR3 coding DNA: TGTGCTAGCAGCATTGAGCGGGGGGCTGACAATGAGCAGTTCTTC. Residues: CASSIERGADNEQFF.

This clone was counted between two and nine times. The chain carries TRBV7-9 and TRBJ2-1; unclear D gene. With 6 bases removed from V and 8 bases from J, the gap between germline ends came to 8 bases. The CDR3 covers 11 residues. Germline lookup yields CDR1 SEHNR and CDR2 FQNEAQ (reference sequence). The CDR3 DNA is TGTGCCAGCAGTCTTCAGCATGAGCAGTTCTTC. Its protein product is CASSLQHEQFF.

This clone came up once. The gene calls are TRBV5-1 and TRBJ1-2; a weak D match, TRBD1 (5 bases). Per germline, CDR1 SGHRS and CDR2 YFSETQ. Trimming took 0 bases from V and 3 from J, leaving 9 bases between them. The CDR3 spans 14 residues. The CDR3 sequence: CASSLVGADYGYTF. CDR3 bases: TGCGCCAGCAGCTTGGTCGGGGCTGACTATGGCTACACCTTC.

This clone was detected only a few times. The rearrangement uses TRBV7-2 and TRBJ1-2; D might be TRBD1 (5 bases). CDR1 and CDR2 (germline): SGHTA, FQGNSA. This CDR3 comprises 14 residues. Trimming removed 5 bases from V and 5 bases from J, with 15 bases in between. CDR3 coding DNA: TGTGCCAGCAGCCCAGCGGGGGGAGGGTATGGCTACACCTTC. Protein product: CASSPAGGGYGYTF.

V is TRBV7-2 and J is TRBJ2-7; the match to TRBD1 covers 7 bases. V shed 7 bases and J 0 bases; nucleotides not matched to a gene: 9. CDR1 is SGHTA, CDR2 FQGNSA, per germline. The CDR3 spans 15 residues. The CDR3 loop is CASTYGQAFSYEQYF. The CDR3 DNA sequence: TGTGCCAGCACCTACGGACAGGCCTTCTCCTACGAGCAGTACTTC.

The chain uses TRBV5-6 and TRBJ1-2; 8 nucleotides line up with TRBD1. CDR3 length: 13 residues. Per germline, CDR1 SGHDT and CDR2 YYEEEE. V was pared by 5 bases and J by 4 bases, with 4 bases of the junction left unmatched. For the CDR3, the DNA is TGTGCCAGCAGTTTGACAGGGGTCTATGGCTACACCTTC. Translation gives CASSLTGVYGYTF.

There are a few counts of this clone. The chain uses TRBV5-8 and TRBJ2-3; TRBD2 agrees at 7 bases. Trimming removed 0 bases from V and 2 bases from J; junction bases left unmatched: 6. CDR3 size: 16 residues. CDR1 and CDR2 from the germline V gene are SGHTS and YDEGEE. The CDR3 loop is CASSLGAGPYTDTQYF. The DNA of the CDR3 is TGTGCCAGCAGCTTGGGAGCGGGGCCTTACACAGATACGCAGTATTTT.

The V and J genes are TRBV30 and TRBJ2-1, with 8 nucleotides matching TRBD2. Trimming cost V 5 bases and J 5 bases; bases outside gene matches: 8. Germline V gene lookup returns CDR1 GTSNPN and CDR2 SVGIG (reference sequence). The CDR3 extends over 14 amino acids. CDR3 in amino acids: CAWAGTSGDNEQFF. CDR3 DNA sequence: TGTGCCTGGGCGGGTACTAGCGGAGACAATGAGCAGTTCTTC.

This clone showed up just a few times. The chain recombines TRBV25-1 with TRBJ2-1; 12 bases map to TRBD2. The CDR3 is 15 amino acids. Germline V lookup: CDR1 MGHDK, CDR2 SYGVNS. J gave up 7 bases and V 4 bases, and 5 bases lay outside the gene matches. As DNA, the CDR3 is TGTGCCAGCAGTGCCGGGACTAGCGGGCTAAATGAGCAGTTCTTC. As protein: CASSAGTSGLNEQFF.

There are a few counts of this clone. The chain couples TRBV28 to TRBJ2-3; D not resolved. The CDR3 totals 13 residues. Germline lookup yields CDR1 MDHEN and CDR2 SYDVKM. V was trimmed by 10 bases and J by 1 base, leaving 12 bases between them. The chain's CDR3 is CATADGRTDTQYF. In DNA, the CDR3 is TGTGCCACCGCGGACGGACGCACAGATACGCAGTATTTT. The full variable domain, with the rest looked up from reference TRBV28 and TRBJ2-3, is DVKVTQSSRYLVKRTGEKVFLECVQDMDHENMFWYRQDPGLGLRLIYFSYDVKMKEKGDIPEGYSVSREKKERFSLILESASTNQTSMYLCATADGRTDTQYFGPGTRLTVL.

The rearrangement joins TRBV9 to TRBJ2-2; a possible D gene is TRBD1 (5 bases). V was shortened by 1 base and J by 7 bases, with 11 bases between the two germline ends. The CDR3 covers 14 residues. In germline, CDR1 is SGDLS, CDR2 YYNGEE. CDR3 loop: CASSVQGIGGELFF. The CDR3 DNA reads TGTGCCAGCAGCGTACAGGGTATTGGCGGGGAGCTGTTTTTT.

The chain combines TRBV9 with TRBJ1-5, with D maybe TRBD1 (6 bases). With 8 bases removed from V and 3 bases from J, the gap between germline ends came to 9 bases. Per the germline V gene, CDR1 is SGDLS and CDR2 is YYNGEE. The CDR3 length is 12 residues. The CDR3 is CASSGDNQPQHF. As DNA, the CDR3 is TGTGCCAGTTCAGGGGACAATCAGCCCCAGCATTTT.

The rearrangement links TRBV28 to TRBJ1-4; 8 bases align to TRBD1. Germline V lookup: CDR1 MDHEN, CDR2 SYDVKM. CDR3 length: 15 amino acids. V shed 5 bases, J shed 5 bases, and the junction held 7 bases outside the gene matches. This CDR3 reads CASSPWTGRNEKLFF. As DNA, the CDR3 is TGTGCCAGCAGTCCATGGACAGGGCGGAATGAAAAACTGTTTTTT.

This chain uses TRBV11-3 with TRBJ2-3, with TRBD1 matching over 8 bases. The germline V gene encodes CDR1 SGHNT and CDR2 YENEEA. The junction had 1 base not matched to a gene; V was cut back by 1 base and J by 4 bases. This CDR3 comprises 14 residues. CDR3 nucleotide sequence: TGTGCCAGCAGCTTAGTACAGGGGGCAGATACGCAGTATTTT. Its protein product is CASSLVQGADTQYF.

A word on this clone: The same CDR3 also results from other DNA sequences found in this sample. J is TRBJ2-1 and V is TRBV27; 8 bases line up with TRBD2. The CDR3 extends over 14 amino acids. In germline, CDR1 is MNHEY, CDR2 SMNVEV (reference sequence). The V segment lost 6 bases and the J segment 1 base; nucleotides outside the gene matches: 2. CDR3 region: CASSLAGSYNEQFF. DNA for the CDR3: TGTGCCAGCAGCTTAGCGGGATCCTACAATGAGCAGTTCTTC.